The source of this T cell receptor beta chain is a study of cytomegalovirus exposure and HLA in healthy donors. It was with 60 Vbeta and 13 Jbeta primers that the PCR ran. Source study methods: In a later analysis, around 87 million unique TCR beta chains included roughly 11 million shared by two or more donors. Sequenced by immunoSEQ multiplex PCR; TCRdb stores in-frame clones only, minus some. Clonal size and the V and J genes are those of that table, whereas D and trimming came from the DNA. The table for this sample gives 55,000 to 80,000 clones. The CDR3 length is 14 residues. V was cut by 0 bases and J by 2 bases, with 9 bases left in between. The germline gives CDR1 SGHRS, CDR2 YFSETQ.

The sample comprised PBMCs. The TCR was taken from a man aged 35 to 55 in good health and CMV-seronegative. This chain joins TRBV5-1 and TRBJ2-7; a weak D match, TRBD1 (5 bases). The DNA of the CDR3 is TGCGCCAGCAGCTTGGCACAGGCCGCCTACGAGCAGTACTTC. Protein: CASSLAQAAYEQYF. The full variable domain, completed using reference TRBV5-1 and TRBJ2-7, is KAGVTQTPRYLIKTRGQQVTLSCSPISGHRSVSWYQQTPGQGLQFLFEYFSETQRNKGNFPGRFSGRQFSNSRSEMNVSTLELGDSALYLCASSLAQAAYEQYFGPGTRLTVT.